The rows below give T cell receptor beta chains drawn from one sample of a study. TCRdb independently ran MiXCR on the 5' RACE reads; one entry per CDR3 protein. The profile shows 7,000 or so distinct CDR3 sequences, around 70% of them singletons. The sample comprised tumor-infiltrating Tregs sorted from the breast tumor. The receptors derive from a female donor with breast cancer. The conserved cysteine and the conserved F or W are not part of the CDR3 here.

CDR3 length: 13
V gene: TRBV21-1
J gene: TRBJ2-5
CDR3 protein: ASSKVSGKAETQY

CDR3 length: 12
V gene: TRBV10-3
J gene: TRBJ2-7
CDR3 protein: AISEKGVPYEQY

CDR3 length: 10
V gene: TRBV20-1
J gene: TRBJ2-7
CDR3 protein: SARGTMYEQY

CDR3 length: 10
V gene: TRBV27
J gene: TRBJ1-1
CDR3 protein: ASRTANTEAF

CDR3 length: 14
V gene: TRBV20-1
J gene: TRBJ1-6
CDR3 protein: SARDGQGYHNSPLH

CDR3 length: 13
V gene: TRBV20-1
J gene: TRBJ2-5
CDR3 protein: SAALTEAGQETQY

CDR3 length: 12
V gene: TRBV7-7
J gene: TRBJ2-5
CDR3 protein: ANSTGLAGETQY

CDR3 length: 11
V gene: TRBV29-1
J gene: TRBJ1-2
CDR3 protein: SVAAGAGYGYT

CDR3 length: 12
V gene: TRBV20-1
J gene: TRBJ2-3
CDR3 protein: SAPDRGVTDTQY

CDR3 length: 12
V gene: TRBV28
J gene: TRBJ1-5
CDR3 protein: ASSLYRGYQPQH

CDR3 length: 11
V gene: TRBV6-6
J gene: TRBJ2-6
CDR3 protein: ASSPTGANVLT

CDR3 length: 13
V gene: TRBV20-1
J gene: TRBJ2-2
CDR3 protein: SARMTAGVTGELF

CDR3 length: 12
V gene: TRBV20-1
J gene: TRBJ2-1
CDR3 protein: SARPPTSGPEQF

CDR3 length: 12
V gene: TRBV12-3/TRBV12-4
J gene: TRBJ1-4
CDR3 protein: ASSQGQGSEKLF

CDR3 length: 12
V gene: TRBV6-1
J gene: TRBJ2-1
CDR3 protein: AGSAMTSAIEQF

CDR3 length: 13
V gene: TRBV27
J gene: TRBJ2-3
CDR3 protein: ASGPGRFDTDTQY

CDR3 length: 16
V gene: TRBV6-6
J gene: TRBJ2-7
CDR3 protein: ASSYGTSGRALTSEQY

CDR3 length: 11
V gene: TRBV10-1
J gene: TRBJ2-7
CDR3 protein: ASSARVYGEQY

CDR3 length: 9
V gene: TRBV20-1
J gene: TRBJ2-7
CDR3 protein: SATNSYEQY

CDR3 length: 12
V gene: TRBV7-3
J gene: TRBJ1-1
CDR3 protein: ASSFGTGGTEAF

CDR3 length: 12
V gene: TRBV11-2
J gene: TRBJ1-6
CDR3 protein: ASSRQSGNSPLH

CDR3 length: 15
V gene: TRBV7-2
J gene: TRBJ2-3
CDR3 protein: ASSRGLAGGFTDTQY

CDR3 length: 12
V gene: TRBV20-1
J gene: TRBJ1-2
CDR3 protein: SASIRQGDYGYT

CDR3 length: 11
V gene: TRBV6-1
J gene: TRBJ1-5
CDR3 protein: ASREYSNQPQH

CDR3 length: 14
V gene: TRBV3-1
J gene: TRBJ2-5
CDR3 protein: ASSQEVQGRQETQY

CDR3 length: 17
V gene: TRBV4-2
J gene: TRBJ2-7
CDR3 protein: ASSRGAASGALVVDEQY

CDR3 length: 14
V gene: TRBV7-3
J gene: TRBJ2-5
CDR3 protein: ASSVPTKGLATTQY

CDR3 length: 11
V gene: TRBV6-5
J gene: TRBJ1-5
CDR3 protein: ASSYEENQPQH

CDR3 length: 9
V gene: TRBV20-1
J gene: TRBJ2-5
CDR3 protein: SASGGETQY

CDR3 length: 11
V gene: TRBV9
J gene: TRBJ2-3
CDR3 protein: ASGGGGTDTQY

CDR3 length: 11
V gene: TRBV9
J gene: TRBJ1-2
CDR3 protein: ASSVVDGRGYT

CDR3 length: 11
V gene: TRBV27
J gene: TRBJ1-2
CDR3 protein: ASSPEGNYGYT

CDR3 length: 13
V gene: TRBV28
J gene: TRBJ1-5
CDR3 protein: ASGSESGLNQPQH

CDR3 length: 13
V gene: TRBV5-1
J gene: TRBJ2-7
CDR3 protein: ASSPDYLFRNEQY

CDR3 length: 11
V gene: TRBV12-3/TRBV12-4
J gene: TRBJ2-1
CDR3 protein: ANSLQVNNEQF

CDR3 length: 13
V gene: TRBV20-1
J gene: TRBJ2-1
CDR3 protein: SALSGTVSYNEQF

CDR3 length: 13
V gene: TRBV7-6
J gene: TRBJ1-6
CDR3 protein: ASSLYQGGISPLH

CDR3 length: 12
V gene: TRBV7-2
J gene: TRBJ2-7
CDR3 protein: ASSQGSRTGEQY

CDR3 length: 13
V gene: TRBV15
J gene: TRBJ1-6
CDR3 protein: ATSRDSRGGSPLH

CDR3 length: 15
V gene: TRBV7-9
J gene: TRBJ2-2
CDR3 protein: ASRLGNSGLNRGELF

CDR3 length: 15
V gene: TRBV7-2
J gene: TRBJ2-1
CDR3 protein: ASSLALRAGGYNEQF